These T cell receptor beta chains were read from a single sample in a study of spatial heterogeneity in lung cancer. TCRdb redid the calling of the 5' RACE reads with MiXCR, one entry per CDR3 protein. The data contain 15,000 to 20,000 distinct CDR3 sequences, 6.2% of them singletons. Sequenced material: lung tumor tissue, taken at surgery. Receptors originate from a male donor with early-stage non-small cell lung cancer. The CDR3 runs from the conserved cysteine through the conserved F or W. Each record gives: CDR3 protein, CDR3 DNA, V gene, J gene, D gene, clone size. D genes are given only for firm matches. Expanded clones are given a class, and other clones once, few, many or no size at all.

CDR3aa: CASSLQQGGYEQYF
CDR3nt: TGTGCCAGCAGTTTACAACAGGGGGGGTACGAGCAGTACTTC
v_gene: TRBV28
j_gene: TRBJ2-7
d_gene: -
abundance: many

CDR3aa: CASSLSWNQPQHF
CDR3nt: TGTGCCAGCAGCTTATCATGGAATCAGCCCCAGCATTTT
v_gene: TRBV7-2
j_gene: TRBJ1-5
d_gene: -
abundance: many

CDR3aa: CASSLALTGQRGYTF
CDR3nt: TGTGCCAGCAGCTTGGCCTTAACAGGTCAGAGGGGCTACACCTTC
v_gene: TRBV5-5
j_gene: TRBJ1-2
d_gene: -
abundance: many

CDR3aa: CASSSPGTGGLQPQHF
CDR3nt: TGTGCCAGCAGTTCTCCCGGGACAGGGGGCCTTCAGCCCCAGCATTTT
v_gene: TRBV28
j_gene: TRBJ1-5
d_gene: TRBD1
abundance: many

CDR3aa: CASSLGTGRRNEQYF
CDR3nt: TGTGCCAGCAGTTTAGGGACAGGGAGGAGGAACGAGCAGTACTTC
v_gene: TRBV27
j_gene: TRBJ2-7
d_gene: TRBD1
abundance: many

CDR3aa: CSARGVETWASNQPQHF
CDR3nt: TGCAGTGCTAGGGGGGTCGAGACATGGGCTAGCAATCAGCCCCAGCATTTT
v_gene: TRBV20-1
j_gene: TRBJ1-5
d_gene: -
abundance: many

CDR3aa: CASSPGALVGGDNSPLHF
CDR3nt: TGTGCCAGCAGCCCAGGAGCGTTAGTGGGGGGTGATAATTCACCCCTCCACTTT
v_gene: TRBV7-9
j_gene: TRBJ1-6
d_gene: -
abundance: many

CDR3aa: CASSLEDASYEQYF
CDR3nt: TGTGCCAGCAGCTTAGAGGACGCATCCTACGAGCAGTACTTC
v_gene: TRBV7-9
j_gene: TRBJ2-7
d_gene: -
abundance: many

CDR3aa: CASSQYQGAGTHNEQFF
CDR3nt: TGTGCCAGCAGCCAATATCAAGGAGCGGGAACCCACAATGAGCAGTTCTTC
v_gene: TRBV7-2
j_gene: TRBJ2-1
d_gene: TRBD2
abundance: many

CDR3aa: CSAPASGYADTQYF
CDR3nt: TGCAGTGCGCCCGCTAGCGGATATGCAGATACGCAGTATTTT
v_gene: TRBV20-1
j_gene: TRBJ2-3
d_gene: TRBD2
abundance: -

CDR3aa: CASSEGGQRYEQYF
CDR3nt: TGTGCCAGCAGTGAAGGGGGACAGAGGTACGAGCAGTACTTC
v_gene: TRBV6-1
j_gene: TRBJ2-7
d_gene: TRBD1
abundance: many

CDR3aa: CASSWGTSPDTGELFF
CDR3nt: TGCGCCAGCAGTTGGGGGACTAGCCCGGACACCGGGGAGCTGTTTTTT
v_gene: TRBV5-1
j_gene: TRBJ2-2
d_gene: TRBD2
abundance: -

CDR3aa: CSVETPQGVEAEAFF
CDR3nt: TGCAGCGTTGAAACCCCACAGGGGGTGGAGGCTGAAGCTTTCTTT
v_gene: TRBV29-1
j_gene: TRBJ1-1
d_gene: TRBD1
abundance: many

CDR3aa: CASSLQQGDEQPQHF
CDR3nt: TGTGCCAGCAGTTTACAACAGGGGGATGAACAGCCCCAGCATTTT
v_gene: TRBV28
j_gene: TRBJ1-5
d_gene: TRBD1
abundance: many

CDR3aa: CASSAEAGGFYEQYF
CDR3nt: TGTGCCAGCAGCGCCGAAGCGGGGGGCTTCTACGAGCAGTACTTC
v_gene: TRBV7-3
j_gene: TRBJ2-7
d_gene: TRBD2
abundance: many

CDR3aa: CATSRLLKTGVHEQYF
CDR3nt: TGTGCCACCAGCAGATTGCTAAAGACAGGGGTCCACGAGCAGTACTTC
v_gene: TRBV15
j_gene: TRBJ2-7
d_gene: TRBD1
abundance: many

CDR3aa: CSATTLGGQETQYF
CDR3nt: TGCAGTGCGACGACCCTGGGGGGCCAAGAGACCCAGTACTTC
v_gene: TRBV20-1
j_gene: TRBJ2-5
d_gene: -
abundance: many

CDR3aa: CSTNGGALGYEQYF
CDR3nt: TGCAGCACTAATGGCGGGGCCCTGGGCTACGAGCAGTACTTC
v_gene: TRBV29-1
j_gene: TRBJ2-7
d_gene: -
abundance: -

CDR3aa: CASSPSASTDTQYF
CDR3nt: TGTGCCAGCAGCCCCAGTGCTAGCACAGATACGCAGTATTTT
v_gene: TRBV7-2
j_gene: TRBJ2-3
d_gene: -
abundance: many

CDR3aa: CASSQVGTGGEQYF
CDR3nt: TGCGCCAGCAGCCAAGTTGGGACAGGGGGCGAGCAGTACTTC
v_gene: TRBV4-1
j_gene: TRBJ2-7
d_gene: TRBD1
abundance: medium-sized

CDR3aa: CASSQDRWDALNTEAFF
CDR3nt: TGTGCCAGCAGCCAAGATCGATGGGACGCTCTGAACACTGAAGCTTTCTTT
v_gene: TRBV3-1
j_gene: TRBJ1-1
d_gene: -
abundance: -

CDR3aa: CASSLGGQPRAFF
CDR3nt: TGTGCCAGCAGCTTGGGGGGGCAGCCGCGAGCTTTCTTT
v_gene: TRBV5-6
j_gene: TRBJ1-1
d_gene: -
abundance: few

CDR3aa: CASSLEDRQSNYGYTF
CDR3nt: TGTGCCAGCAGCTTAGAGGACAGACAATCTAACTATGGCTACACCTTC
v_gene: TRBV7-8
j_gene: TRBJ1-2
d_gene: -
abundance: many

CDR3aa: CASSLLAGSTDTQYF
CDR3nt: TGTGCCAGCAGCCTACTAGCGGGGAGCACAGATACGCAGTATTTT
v_gene: TRBV11-2
j_gene: TRBJ2-3
d_gene: TRBD2
abundance: many

CDR3aa: CASSLSRTPAYEQYF
CDR3nt: TGTGCCAGCAGTTTAAGTAGGACGCCTGCCTACGAGCAGTACTTC
v_gene: TRBV12-3/TRBV12-4
j_gene: TRBJ2-7
d_gene: -
abundance: -

CDR3aa: CASMAGERDEQYF
CDR3nt: TGTGCCAGCATGGCGGGGGAGCGCGACGAGCAGTACTTC
v_gene: TRBV27
j_gene: TRBJ2-7
d_gene: TRBD2
abundance: many

CDR3aa: CASSQLGTSGSVEQFF
CDR3nt: TGCGCCAGCAGCCAACTCGGGACTAGCGGCTCCGTCGAGCAGTTCTTC
v_gene: TRBV4-1
j_gene: TRBJ2-1
d_gene: TRBD2
abundance: many

CDR3aa: CSAGDRGLYQPQHF
CDR3nt: TGCAGTGCTGGGGACAGGGGACTTTATCAGCCCCAGCATTTT
v_gene: TRBV20-1
j_gene: TRBJ1-5
d_gene: TRBD1
abundance: few

CDR3aa: CASSKRDSEGTGELFF
CDR3nt: TGTGCCAGCAGCAAGAGGGACAGCGAGGGCACCGGGGAGCTGTTTTTT
v_gene: TRBV21-1
j_gene: TRBJ2-2
d_gene: -
abundance: many

CDR3aa: CSARTVTSGGTSSYEQYF
CDR3nt: TGCAGTGCTAGAACTGTGACTAGCGGGGGGACTAGCTCCTACGAGCAGTACTTC
v_gene: TRBV20-1
j_gene: TRBJ2-7
d_gene: TRBD2
abundance: -

CDR3aa: CASSYNRGPGYEQYF
CDR3nt: TGTGCCAGCAGTTACAACAGGGGGCCTGGGTACGAGCAGTACTTC
v_gene: TRBV6-5
j_gene: TRBJ2-7
d_gene: TRBD1
abundance: many

CDR3aa: CASSLQSAGANVLTF
CDR3nt: TGTGCCAGCAGCTTACAAAGCGCTGGGGCCAACGTCCTGACTTTC
v_gene: TRBV7-9
j_gene: TRBJ2-6
d_gene: -
abundance: many

CDR3aa: CSVRRQYHYGYTF
CDR3nt: TGCAGTGTTCGTCGACAGTACCACTATGGCTACACCTTC
v_gene: TRBV20-1
j_gene: TRBJ1-2
d_gene: -
abundance: many

CDR3aa: CASSQFPTDYEQYF
CDR3nt: TGTGCCAGCAGTCAATTCCCGACAGACTACGAGCAGTACTTC
v_gene: TRBV6-5
j_gene: TRBJ2-7
d_gene: -
abundance: medium-sized

CDR3aa: CASRAGGGSSYEQYF
CDR3nt: TGTGCCTCTCGAGCCGGCGGGGGAAGCTCCTACGAGCAGTACTTC
v_gene: TRBV10-3
j_gene: TRBJ2-7
d_gene: TRBD2
abundance: many

CDR3aa: CASTLPNQPQHF
CDR3nt: TGTGCCAGCACCTTGCCTAATCAGCCCCAGCATTTT
v_gene: TRBV12-3/TRBV12-4
j_gene: TRBJ1-5
d_gene: -
abundance: many

CDR3aa: CSVGASGAAVAGELFF
CDR3nt: TGCAGCGTCGGCGCTTCAGGGGCGGCGGTGGCCGGGGAGCTGTTTTTT
v_gene: TRBV29-1
j_gene: TRBJ2-2
d_gene: -
abundance: -

CDR3aa: CASSTSQGYYNEQFF
CDR3nt: TGTGCCAGCTCAACATCACAGGGGTACTACAATGAGCAGTTCTTC
v_gene: TRBV18
j_gene: TRBJ2-1
d_gene: TRBD1
abundance: few

CDR3aa: CASRGLGETQYF
CDR3nt: TGTGCCAGCAGGGGACTAGGAGAGACCCAGTACTTC
v_gene: TRBV12-3/TRBV12-4
j_gene: TRBJ2-5
d_gene: TRBD2
abundance: many

CDR3aa: CATSRDSEGARQYF
CDR3nt: TGTGCCACCAGCAGAGATAGTGAGGGGGCGCGGCAGTACTTC
v_gene: TRBV15
j_gene: TRBJ2-7
d_gene: TRBD1
abundance: few

CDR3aa: CASSPGVAYEQYF
CDR3nt: TGCGCCAGCAGCCCGGGGGTGGCCTACGAGCAGTACTTC
v_gene: TRBV5-1
j_gene: TRBJ2-7
d_gene: -
abundance: many

CDR3aa: CASSLNANTEAFF
CDR3nt: TGTGCCAGCAGTTTAAACGCGAACACTGAAGCTTTCTTT
v_gene: TRBV12-3/TRBV12-4
j_gene: TRBJ1-1
d_gene: -
abundance: many

CDR3aa: CASQGQMNTEAFF
CDR3nt: TGCGCCAGCCAGGGACAGATGAACACTGAAGCTTTCTTT
v_gene: TRBV5-1
j_gene: TRBJ1-1
d_gene: TRBD1
abundance: many

CDR3aa: CASSFEGGRAYFSTDTQYF
CDR3nt: TGTGCCAGCAGCTTTGAGGGCGGGAGGGCCTATTTTAGCACAGATACGCAGTATTTT
v_gene: TRBV5-5
j_gene: TRBJ2-3
d_gene: TRBD2
abundance: many

CDR3aa: CASSLIKRDEQYF
CDR3nt: TGTGCCAGCAGCTTAATAAAGAGGGACGAGCAGTACTTC
v_gene: TRBV7-6
j_gene: TRBJ2-7
d_gene: -
abundance: many

CDR3aa: CASSLSRDRGYEQYF
CDR3nt: TGTGCCAGCAGTTTAAGCCGGGACAGGGGCTACGAGCAGTACTTC
v_gene: TRBV12-3/TRBV12-4
j_gene: TRBJ2-7
d_gene: TRBD1
abundance: many

CDR3aa: CASSSTSGGGDTQYF
CDR3nt: TGTGCCAGCAGCAGTACTAGCGGGGGCGGGGATACGCAGTATTTT
v_gene: TRBV3-1
j_gene: TRBJ2-3
d_gene: TRBD2
abundance: many

CDR3aa: CSVPISFSYEQYF
CDR3nt: TGCAGCGTTCCCATCAGCTTTTCCTACGAGCAGTACTTC
v_gene: TRBV29-1
j_gene: TRBJ2-7
d_gene: -
abundance: many

CDR3aa: CASSSRGSTGLEAFF
CDR3nt: TGTGCCAGCAGTTCCCGGGGATCGACAGGGCTTGAAGCTTTCTTT
v_gene: TRBV12-3/TRBV12-4
j_gene: TRBJ1-1
d_gene: TRBD1
abundance: many

CDR3aa: CAWSRGGRTDTQYF
CDR3nt: TGTGCCTGGAGTCGGGGCGGGAGAACAGATACGCAGTATTTT
v_gene: TRBV30
j_gene: TRBJ2-3
d_gene: TRBD2
abundance: many

CDR3aa: CATSRVQRQETQYF
CDR3nt: TGTGCCACCAGCAGAGTCCAGCGGCAAGAGACCCAGTACTTC
v_gene: TRBV15
j_gene: TRBJ2-5
d_gene: -
abundance: many

CDR3aa: CASSWEYQGDGDSPLHF
CDR3nt: TGTGCCAGCAGCTGGGAATACCAGGGGGACGGAGATTCACCCCTCCACTTT
v_gene: TRBV5-5
j_gene: TRBJ1-6
d_gene: TRBD1
abundance: medium-sized

CDR3aa: CASGSLVYNEQFF
CDR3nt: TGTGCCAGCGGGAGTTTAGTTTACAATGAGCAGTTCTTC
v_gene: TRBV12-3/TRBV12-4
j_gene: TRBJ2-1
d_gene: -
abundance: -

CDR3aa: CASSVEGQGAVTEAFF
CDR3nt: TGTGCCAGCAGCGTAGAGGGACAGGGGGCCGTAACTGAAGCTTTCTTT
v_gene: TRBV9
j_gene: TRBJ1-1
d_gene: TRBD1
abundance: many

CDR3aa: CSARLSQETQYF
CDR3nt: TGCAGTGCTAGACTATCCCAAGAGACCCAGTACTTC
v_gene: TRBV20-1
j_gene: TRBJ2-5
d_gene: -
abundance: many

CDR3aa: CASSLFSPPGQLTF
CDR3nt: TGTGCCAGCAGCTTGTTTAGCCCCCCGGGACAATTGACCTTT
v_gene: TRBV5-6
j_gene: TRBJ1-6
d_gene: -
abundance: medium-sized

CDR3aa: CASSELGGADNEQFF
CDR3nt: TGTGCCAGCAGTGAGTTGGGGGGCGCGGACAATGAGCAGTTCTTC
v_gene: TRBV12-3/TRBV12-4
j_gene: TRBJ2-1
d_gene: -
abundance: few

CDR3aa: CASSYSYQETQYF
CDR3nt: TGTGCCAGCAGTTACTCCTATCAAGAGACCCAGTACTTC
v_gene: TRBV6-5
j_gene: TRBJ2-5
d_gene: -
abundance: -

CDR3aa: CASRLQGVSNQPQHF
CDR3nt: TGTGCCAGCAGACTACAGGGGGTTAGCAATCAGCCCCAGCATTTT
v_gene: TRBV27
j_gene: TRBJ1-5
d_gene: TRBD1
abundance: many

CDR3aa: CSARRGTTDTQYF
CDR3nt: TGCAGTGCACGGAGGGGCACCACAGATACGCAGTATTTT
v_gene: TRBV20-1
j_gene: TRBJ2-3
d_gene: -
abundance: many